What follows are 11 T cell receptor beta chains derived from one specimen sequenced in a study of cytomegalovirus exposure and HLA in healthy donors. PCR was performed using 60 Vbeta and 13 Jbeta primers. Sequenced by immunoSEQ multiplex PCR; TCRdb stores in-frame clones only, minus some. The data contain approximately 140,000 clones, approximately 84% of them singletons. Sequencing was performed on PBMCs. The receptors were sampled from a middle-aged woman in good health and CMV-seronegative.

The CDR3 region is CASSPDSIGGYTF. The CDR3 DNA is TGTGCCAGCAGTCCGGATTCTATCGGGGGCTACACCTTC. This chain uses TRBV28 with TRBJ1-2; D remains ambiguous. CDR1 and CDR2 from the germline V gene are MDHEN and SYDVKM. Trimming pared 5 bases from V and 8 bases from J, leaving 15 bases between. This CDR3 is built from 13 residues.

This chain uses TRBV9 with TRBJ2-5; D might be TRBD1 (6 bases). The germline V gene encodes CDR1 SGDLS and CDR2 YYNGEE. V was pared by 0 bases and J by 3 bases, with 15 bases between. This CDR3 is 16 amino acids long. The CDR3 loop reads CASSVGVWTAEETQYF. CDR3 coding DNA: TGTGCCAGCAGCGTAGGGGTCTGGACAGCCGAAGAGACCCAGTACTTC.

The chain links TRBV30 to TRBJ2-7, with D possibly matching TRBD1 (7 bases). V gave up 2 bases and J gave up 6 bases, with 17 bases separating them. This CDR3 region has 14 residues. Germline assignment: CDR1 GTSNPN and CDR2 SVGIG (reference sequence). CDR3 in amino acids: CAWSPDREAFEQYF. CDR3 sequence (DNA): TGTGCCTGGAGTCCCGACAGGGAGGCTTTCGAGCAGTACTTC. Based on the CDR3 plus reference TRBV30 and TRBJ2-7, the full variable domain is SQTIHQWPATLVQPVGSPLSLECTVEGTSNPNLYWYRQAAGRGLQLLFYSVGIGQISSEVPQNLSASRPQDRQFILSSKKLLLSDSGFYLCAWSPDREAFEQYFGPGTRLTVT.

V gene TRBV6-5 combines with J gene TRBJ2-7; maybe TRBD2 (6 bases). Trimming removed 2 bases at V and 0 bases at J, with 8 bases between. CDR1 is MNHEY and CDR2 is SVGAGI in the germline V gene. The CDR3 contains 14 residues. The CDR3 nucleotides read TGTGCCAGCAGTTACGGCGGGGTCTCCTACGAGCAGTACTTC. Translated, it gives CASSYGGVSYEQYF.

V and J are TRBV6-1 and TRBJ1-4; maybe TRBD1 (5 bases). The CDR3 totals 15 residues. Germline CDR1 and CDR2: MNHNS and SASEGT. V shed 5 bases and J shed 0 bases, with 10 bases lying between them. The chain's CDR3 is CASSPGPATNEKLFF. CDR3 nucleotide sequence: TGTGCCAGCAGTCCAGGGCCAGCAACTAATGAAAAACTGTTTTTT.

The chain carries TRBV7-9 and TRBJ2-5; TRBD2 matches at 10 bases. The DNA end is more similar to TRBJ2-7, so the J call may be wrong. Germline V gene lookup returns CDR1 SEHNR and CDR2 FQNEAQ (reference sequence). This CDR3 has 15 residues. CDR3 nucleotide sequence: TGTGCCAGCAGCGATATAGCGGGAGGCTCCTACGAGCAGTACTTC. Amino acid sequence: CASSDIAGGSYEQYF.

This clone was counted between two and nine times. J is TRBJ2-7 and V is TRBV7-9; 8 nucleotides match TRBD1. V was pared by 5 bases and J by 9 bases, with 9 bases of the junction left unmatched. Germline lookup yields CDR1 SEHNR and CDR2 FQNEAQ (reference sequence). This CDR3 spans 13 amino acids. CDR3 in amino acids: CASSPTGQGGQYF. The CDR3 DNA is TGTGCCAGCAGCCCTACCGGACAGGGAGGGCAGTACTTC. The full variable domain, rest sourced from reference TRBV7-9 and TRBJ2-7, is DTGVSQNPRHKITKRGQNVTFRCDPISEHNRLYWYRQTLGQGPEFLTYFQNEAQLEKSRLLSDRFSAERPKGSFSTLEIQRTEQGDSAMYLCASSPTGQGGQYFGPGTRLTVT.

This sequence joins TRBV19 and TRBJ2-5; possibly TRBD1 for D (6 bases). With the DNA end fitting TRBJ2-7 better, the J assignment may be wrong. Germline CDR1 is LNHDA and CDR2 is SQIVND (reference sequence). CDR3 length: 14 residues. Here the CDR3 DNA reads TGTGCCAGTAGTACCCGACAGGCCAGCTACGAGCAGTACTTC. It yields the protein CASSTRQASYEQYF.

The chain combines TRBV2 with TRBJ1-1; D not certain. The V end lost 4 bases, the J end lost 1 base, and 7 bases lay between the germline ends. Germline V gene sequence: CDR1 SNHLY, CDR2 FYNNEI. This CDR3 contains 13 residues. CDR3 sequence: CASSVHQNTEAFF. The CDR3, as DNA: TGTGCCAGCAGTGTACACCAGAACACTGAAGCTTTCTTT.

The chain couples TRBV28 to TRBJ2-3; 7 bases fit TRBD2. CDR1 and CDR2 (germline): MDHEN, SYDVKM. The trim removed 3 bases at V and 6 bases at J, leaving 9 bases unmatched. The CDR3 is 15 amino acids. The CDR3: CASSFSGRATDTQYF. CDR3 DNA sequence: TGTGCCAGCAGTTTTAGTGGGAGGGCCACCGATACGCAGTATTTT.

This clone has a single count. The chain uses TRBV7-2 and TRBJ1-2; D is possibly TRBD1 (5 bases). V was cut by 5 bases and J by 5 bases, with 15 bases left in between. The CDR3 contains 14 residues. Germline V gene sequence: CDR1 SGHTA, CDR2 FQGNSA. In nucleotides, the CDR3 is TGTGCCAGCAGCGCCCAGGGAGGGTTATATGGCTACACCTTC. It codes for CASSAQGGLYGYTF. Filled out from reference TRBV7-2 and TRBJ1-2, the complete variable domain reads GAGVSQSPSNKVTEKGKDVELRCDPISGHTALYWYRQSLGQGLEFLIYFQGNSAPDKSGLPSDRFSAERTGGSVSTLTIQRTQQEDSAVYLCASSAQGGLYGYTFGSGTRLTVV.